A single sample gave rise to the 19 T cell receptor beta chains below, sequenced in a study of blood T cell repertoires in COVID-19. The protocol was immunoSEQ multiplex PCR, while the TCRdb copy is restricted to in-frame clones and leaves out a portion. Of some 530,000 clones in the sample, 80% to 90% were seen once. The sample was PBMCs or T cells enriched from blood (not recorded which). These receptors all stem from a woman aged 60-75 years who had recovered from COVID-19.

V is TRBV6-2 or TRBV6-3 and J is TRBJ2-1; maybe TRBD1 (5 bases). The CDR3 spans 15 residues. Trimming took 5 bases from V and 3 from J, leaving 14 bases between them. The V gene's germline CDR1 is MNHEY and CDR2 SVGEGT. The DNA of the CDR3 is TGTGCCAGCAGTAGGGGCAGGGAATTCTACAATGAGCAGTTCTTC. Protein sequence: CASSRGREFYNEQFF.

This chain joins TRBV3-1 (or the pseudogene TRBV3-2) and TRBJ2-3; perhaps TRBD2 as D (6 bases). The CDR3 is 13 residues long. Trimming left V 4 bases short and J 3 bases short, with 8 bases between. Per the germline V gene, CDR1 is LGHDT and CDR2 is YNNKEL (reference sequence). CDR3 loop: CASSPRGTDTQYF. CDR3 sequence (DNA): TGTGCCAGCAGCCCCCGGGGGACAGATACGCAGTATTTT.

The V and J genes are TRBV19 and TRBJ1-6; TRBD1 agrees at 8 bases. This CDR3 has 14 residues. The V and J ends lost 7 bases and 7 bases, in that order; junction bases with no gene match: 6. The germline gives CDR1 LNHDA, CDR2 SQIVND (reference sequence). The chain's CDR3 is CASTPQGGNSPLHF. The DNA of the CDR3 is TGTGCCAGTACCCCACAGGGGGGAAATTCACCCCTCCACTTT.

This clone appeared once. Other DNA sequences in the same sample also yield this CDR3. This chain connects TRBV11-2 to TRBJ1-5; D possibly corresponds to TRBD1 (5 bases). Germline lookup yields CDR1 SGHAT and CDR2 FQNNGV. The CDR3 has 14 residues. Trimming took 1 base from V and 4 from J, leaving 8 bases between them. Written as DNA, the CDR3 is TGTGCCAGCAGCTTAGGTCGGGGGAATCAGCCCCAGCATTTT. It yields the protein CASSLGRGNQPQHF.

The V gene is TRBV27, the J gene TRBJ1-1, with a possible D match to TRBD1 (5 bases). This CDR3 contains 13 residues. Germline assignment: CDR1 MNHEY and CDR2 SMNVEV (reference sequence). Between the trimmed V and J ends, which lost 6 bases and 5 bases, there was a span of 13 bases. CDR3 region: CASSWAGRTEAFF. The CDR3 DNA sequence: TGTGCCAGCAGCTGGGCAGGGAGGACTGAAGCTTTCTTT.

The chain has TRBV9 and TRBJ1-1, with 9 bases lining up with TRBD1. J lost 1 base, V lost 3 bases, and 4 bases had no gene match. Germline V gives CDR1 SGDLS, CDR2 YYNGEE. The CDR3 has 15 residues. DNA for the CDR3: TGTGCCAGCAGCGAGTCGGACAGGGGGAACACTGAAGCTTTCTTT. Translating gives CASSESDRGNTEAFF.

The DNA of the CDR3 is TGTGCCAGCAGCTTAGATGTGGGGAGGGCCTACGAGCAGTACGTC. Protein sequence: CASSLDVGRAYEQYV. The rearrangement links TRBV7-2 to TRBJ2-7; 7 bases line up with TRBD2. V dropped 1 base and J dropped 2; count of bases not matched to a gene: 5. The CDR3 covers 15 residues. Germline V gene lookup returns CDR1 SGHTA and CDR2 FQGNSA.

The V and J genes are TRBV28 and TRBJ1-1, with D uncertain. The germline V gene has CDR1 MDHEN and CDR2 SYDVKM. The length of the CDR3 is 12 residues. V lost 7 bases to trimming and J lost 7 bases, with 13 bases between them. The DNA of the CDR3 is TGTGCCAGCACTCTTGGGTACAGTGAAGCTTTCTTT. It specifies CASTLGYSEAFF.

The CDR3 nucleotides are TGTGCCAGCAGCGTAGGGACAGGGGGGGCCAGGGAGACCCAGTACTTC. Translated: CASSVGTGGARETQYF. The rearrangement uses TRBV9 and TRBJ2-5; 10 positions match TRBD1. The germline V gene has CDR1 SGDLS and CDR2 YYNGEE. The V segment lost 0 bases and the J segment 5 bases; nucleotides outside the gene matches: 7. CDR3 length: 16 residues.

J is TRBJ1-1 and V is TRBV6-5; 7 bases fit TRBD1. The CDR3 spans 12 residues. CDR1 is MNHEY and CDR2 is SVGAGI in the germline V gene. V lost 10 bases to trimming and J lost 5 bases; unmatched junction nucleotides: 7. The CDR3 protein is CATTRGFTEAFF. CDR3 nucleotides: TGTGCCACCACCAGGGGGTTTACTGAAGCTTTCTTT.

The CDR3 DNA follows: TGCGCCAGCAGCCTGTACGGACAGGGGAGGACTGAAGCTTTCTTT. It translates to CASSLYGQGRTEAFF. V is TRBV5-1 and J is TRBJ1-1, with TRBD1 matching 9 bases. After removal of 4 bases from V and 5 bases from J, the junction contained 9 bases not matched to a gene. The germline gives CDR1 SGHRS, CDR2 YFSETQ. The CDR3 runs to 15 residues.

This chain joins TRBV5-6 and TRBJ1-6; D is possibly TRBD1 (5 bases). The length of the CDR3 is 13 residues. With 4 bases removed from V and 8 bases from J, the gap between germline ends came to 10 bases. The V gene's germline CDR1 is SGHDT and CDR2 YYEEEE. CDR3 coding DNA: TGTGCCAGCAGCAGAGGGACTGATTCACCCCTCCACTTT. Amino acid sequence: CASSRGTDSPLHF.

The CDR3, as DNA: TGCGCCAGCAGGGATAGCGGGGGCCAGACCGGGGCCCAGTACTTC. Protein sequence: CASRDSGGQTGAQYF. The rearrangement links TRBV10-2 to TRBJ2-5, with TRBD2 identical over 9 bases. Germline-derived CDR1 and CDR2 are WSHSY and SAAADI. The CDR3 loop spans 15 amino acids. V dropped 6 bases and J dropped 9; count of bases not matched to a gene: 14.

The chain joins TRBV5-1 to TRBJ1-1; D perhaps matches TRBD1 (5 bases). CDR1 is SGHRS and CDR2 is YFSETQ in the germline V gene. With 2 bases removed from V and 2 bases from J, the gap between germline ends came to 10 bases. The CDR3 runs to 14 residues. Here the CDR3 reads CASSLGADNTEAFF. In DNA, the CDR3 is TGCGCCAGCAGCTTAGGGGCAGATAACACTGAAGCTTTCTTT.

The chain employs TRBV5-1 and TRBJ2-1, with TRBD2 matching over 12 bases. J gave up 5 bases and V 4 bases, and 4 bases lay outside the gene matches. CDR1 SGHRS and CDR2 YFSETQ come from the germline V gene. This CDR3 comprises 15 residues. The CDR3 spells CASSTTSGGNNEQFF. The CDR3 DNA follows: TGCGCCAGCAGCACGACTAGCGGGGGTAACAATGAGCAGTTCTTC.

The chain carries TRBV5-4 and TRBJ2-7; D perhaps matches TRBD2 (7 bases). This CDR3 comprises 15 residues. Trimming shortened V by 2 bases and J by 2 bases, and 14 bases separated the two germline ends. Germline V gene data show CDR1 as SGHNT and CDR2 as YYREEE (reference sequence). The DNA for the CDR3 is TGTGCCAGCAGCTTCGGCGGGGGCCGTACCTACGAGCAGTACTTC. Protein sequence: CASSFGGGRTYEQYF. Full variable domain (outside the CDR3, taken from reference TRBV5-4 and TRBJ2-7): ETGVTQSPTHLIKTRGQQVTLRCSSQSGHNTVSWYQQALGQGPQFIFQYYREEENGRGNFPPRFSGLQFPNYSSELNVNALELDDSALYLCASSFGGGRTYEQYFGPGTRLTVT.

This clone appeared a few times. The rearrangement uses TRBV2 and TRBJ2-7; perhaps TRBD1 as D (5 bases). V was clipped by 8 bases and J by 2 bases, with 13 bases between them. This CDR3 spans 13 amino acids. The V gene's germline CDR1 is SNHLY and CDR2 FYNNEI. The CDR3 DNA follows: TGTGCCAGCGGGGATAGGGGCCCCTACGAGCAGTACGTC. Amino acids: CASGDRGPYEQYV.

This rearrangement joins TRBV4-1 to TRBJ1-5, with D perhaps TRBD1 (5 bases). Germline CDR1 is MGHRA and CDR2 is YSYEKL. There are 16 residues in the CDR3. Trimming pared 4 bases from V and 2 bases from J, leaving 15 bases between. CDR3 sequence: CASSPGGGRGNQPQHF. For the CDR3, the DNA is TGCGCCAGCAGCCCCGGGGGGGGAAGGGGCAATCAGCCCCAGCATTTT.

This chain links TRBV9 with TRBJ2-3; 7 positions agree with TRBD1. The CDR3 spans 16 residues. Losses at the gene ends were 3 bases for V and 6 bases for J; bases not matched to a gene: 13. CDR1 and CDR2 (germline): SGDLS, YYNGEE. CDR3 bases: TGTGCCAGCAGCGGGCGACAGGGTGGGGTTATGGATACGCAGTATTTT. Protein sequence: CASSGRQGGVMDTQYF.